This entry lists 27 T cell receptor beta chains sequenced from one sample in a study of cytomegalovirus exposure and HLA in healthy donors listed by TCRdb under 2017. Library preparation used the immunoSEQ multiplex PCR assay. For the multiplex PCR, a mixture combining 60 forward primers for TCR Vbeta segments and 13 reverse primers for TCR Jbeta segments was used. Imported from immuneACCESS, the table was reduced by TCRdb to in-frame sequences with V and J called. These copies leave out some clones; in studies compared against another copy, an unresolved V gene accounts for under half, and the cause of the remainder is not known. This sample's table carries fewer than 100,000 clones. Approximately 1.6% of the sample goes to the ten largest clones. The material sequenced was PBMCs. These receptors were obtained from a woman aged 55 to 70 in good health and CMV-seronegative.

The gene calls are TRBV6-5 and TRBJ1-2; a possible D gene is TRBD1 (6 bases). The CDR3 runs to 12 residues. Germline V lookup: CDR1 MNHEY, CDR2 SVGAGI. Deletions cut 5 bases from V and 8 bases from J, with 12 bases between. The CDR3 protein is CASSEGGWGYTF. In nucleotides, the CDR3 is TGTGCCAGCAGTGAAGGGGGTTGGGGCTACACCTTC.

The rearrangement uses TRBV7-2 and TRBJ1-4, with 10 bases identical to TRBD1. V trimming: 3 bases; J trimming: 5 bases; junction bases outside the gene matches: 3. From germline, CDR1 is SGHTA and CDR2 FQGNSA. The CDR3 has 15 amino acids. CDR3 in DNA: TGTGCCAGCAGCTTTTCGGGACAGGGGAATGAAAAACTGTTTTTT. Translated, it gives CASSFSGQGNEKLFF.

This rearrangement joins TRBV27 to TRBJ2-7; 11 positions agree with TRBD2. Trimming at V came to 2 bases and at J to 5 bases, leaving 5 bases not matched to a gene. This CDR3 is built from 15 residues. Germline-derived CDR1 and CDR2 are MNHEY and SMNVEV (reference sequence). In DNA form, the CDR3 reads TGTGCCAGCAGTTTAATCACTAGCGGGAGCAACGAGCAGTACTTC. Translating gives CASSLITSGSNEQYF.

The rearrangement joins TRBV28 to TRBJ1-5; D unresolved. Germline V lookup: CDR1 MDHEN, CDR2 SYDVKM. The V gene lost 4 bases and the J gene lost 6 bases, with 7 bases spanning the gap. This CDR3 has 12 amino acids. CDR3 coding DNA: TGTGCCAGCAGTTACATCGCTCAGCCCCAGCATTTT. It yields the protein CASSYIAQPQHF. Variable domain in full (rest from reference TRBV28 and TRBJ1-5): DVKVTQSSRYLVKRTGEKVFLECVQDMDHENMFWYRQDPGLGLRLIYFSYDVKMKEKGDIPEGYSVSREKKERFSLILESASTNQTSMYLCASSYIAQPQHFGDGTRLSIL.

The V call is TRBV9, the J call TRBJ2-7; the match to TRBD1 covers 7 bases. The germline V gene encodes CDR1 SGDLS and CDR2 YYNGEE. This CDR3 region has 14 residues. The V gene end was trimmed by 1 base and the J gene end by 0 bases; junction bases not matched to a gene: 1. CDR3 bases: TGTGCCAGCAGCGTACAGGGGGACTCCTACGAGCAGTACTTC. Translation: CASSVQGDSYEQYF.

The chain's CDR3 is CASSPLSMAFF. CDR3 nucleotide sequence: TGTGCCAGCAGCCCGCTCTCTATGGCTTTCTTT. V and J are TRBV11-2 and TRBJ1-1; D is unclear. CDR3 length: 11 amino acids. Germline CDR1 SGHAT, CDR2 FQNNGV. V lost 5 bases, J lost 11 bases, and 12 bases lay in between.

J is TRBJ2-5 and V is TRBV5-4, with D possibly matching TRBD2 (7 bases). CDR1 and CDR2 from the germline V gene are SGHNT and YYREEE (reference sequence). The CDR3 loop spans 15 amino acids. Trimming removed 4 bases from V and 1 base from J, with 14 bases in between. The CDR3 reads CASSPGASGQETQYF. The DNA of the CDR3 is TGTGCCAGCAGCCCGGGGGCTAGCGGCCAAGAGACCCAGTACTTC.

DNA of the CDR3: TGCGCCAGCAGCTTGGTAGGGGCAGGCTACGAGCAGTACTTC. Translation gives CASSLVGAGYEQYF. The chain couples TRBV5-1 to TRBJ2-7; a weak D match, TRBD1 (5 bases). V was trimmed by 0 bases and J by 3 bases, leaving 10 bases between them. The length of the CDR3 is 14 residues. Germline V lookup: CDR1 SGHRS, CDR2 YFSETQ.

The V gene is TRBV9, the J gene TRBJ2-7, with D perhaps matching TRBD2 (7 bases). This CDR3 is 15 amino acids long. Between the trimmed V and J ends, which lost 3 bases and 0 bases, there was a span of 13 bases. Germline V gene data show CDR1 as SGDLS and CDR2 as YYNGEE. The CDR3 nucleotides are TGTGCCAGCAGCGCGGGGGGCGGGAGCTCCTACGAGCAGTACTTC. Translating it yields CASSAGGGSSYEQYF.

V and J are TRBV5-6 and TRBJ2-7; D is unclear. Per the germline V gene, CDR1 is SGHDT and CDR2 is YYEEEE. The CDR3 length is 14 residues. V gave up 3 bases and J gave up 4 bases, with 14 bases separating them. CDR3 DNA sequence: TGTGCCAGCAGCTCAGTGACACTTGATTACGAGCAGTACTTC. Residues: CASSSVTLDYEQYF.

This rearrangement joins TRBV11-1 to TRBJ2-7; 13 bases line up with TRBD2. Germline V gene sequence: CDR1 SGHAT, CDR2 FQDESV (reference sequence). With V trimmed by 6 bases and J by 5 bases, 13 bases remained unmatched. This CDR3 comprises 17 residues. The CDR3 protein is CASSDYARLAGGDEQYF. CDR3 coding DNA: TGTGCCAGCAGTGACTATGCCAGACTAGCGGGAGGCGACGAGCAGTACTTC.

As regards this clone: Other nucleotide sequences in the sample specify the same CDR3. The chain employs TRBV19 and TRBJ1-5, with D unclear. Germline V gives CDR1 LNHDA, CDR2 SQIVND (reference sequence). This CDR3 is 14 amino acids long. Trimming removed 3 bases from V and 6 bases from J, with 12 bases in between. This CDR3 is CASSIGPEGQPQHF. The CDR3 bases are TGTGCCAGTAGTATCGGACCGGAGGGTCAGCCCCAGCATTTT.

The chain recombines TRBV9 with TRBJ2-5, with 10 bases that match TRBD2. CDR1 SGDLS and CDR2 YYNGEE come from the germline V gene. CDR3 size: 16 residues. J gave up 2 bases and V 2 bases, and 6 bases lay outside the gene matches. The CDR3 DNA sequence: TGTGCCAGCAGCGTTGGGGGGGGACTAGCGCAAGAGACCCAGTACTTC. This encodes CASSVGGGLAQETQYF.

V usage is TRBV6-1 and J usage is TRBJ1-2; 7 bases agree with TRBD1. Germline values: CDR1 MNHNS, CDR2 SASEGT. V lost 6 bases and J lost 7; bases outside the gene matches: 11. There are 14 residues in the CDR3. This chain's CDR3 is CASSPGRGKGGYTF. The CDR3 DNA is TGTGCCAGCAGCCCCGGCAGGGGGAAAGGTGGCTACACCTTC.

The rearrangement links TRBV5-8 to TRBJ2-1; 8 bases agree with TRBD1. Losses at the gene ends were 2 bases for V and 5 bases for J; bases not matched to a gene: 9. CDR3 length: 16 residues. Germline lookup yields CDR1 SGHTS and CDR2 YDEGEE. In DNA form, the CDR3 reads TGTGCCAGCAGCTTTATCAGGGGGCGCGGCGACAATGAGCAGTTCTTC. It yields the protein CASSFIRGRGDNEQFF.

This sequence joins TRBV27 and TRBJ2-3; no firm D call. Germline CDR1 and CDR2: MNHEY and SMNVEV (reference sequence). This CDR3 comprises 14 residues. Trimming shortened V by 0 bases and J by 0 bases, and 4 bases separated the two germline ends. CDR3 bases: TGTGCCAGCAGTTTATCTAGCAGCACAGATACGCAGTATTTT. Amino acid sequence: CASSLSSSTDTQYF.

The chain is built from TRBV18 and TRBJ1-5, with D perhaps TRBD1 (6 bases). Germline values: CDR1 KGHSH, CDR2 LQKENI. V shed 2 bases and J shed 5 bases, with 10 bases lying between them. This CDR3 spans 14 amino acids. CDR3 bases: TGTGCCAGCTCACCAGGGGGCCTAGATCAGCCCCAGCATTTT. This sequence encodes CASSPGGLDQPQHF. The full variable domain, with the rest looked up from reference TRBV18 and TRBJ1-5, is NAGVMQNPRHLVRRRGQEARLRCSPMKGHSHVYWYRQLPEEGLKFMVYLQKENIIDESGMPKERFSAEFPKEGPSILRIQQVVRGDSAAYFCASSPGGLDQPQHFGDGTRLSIL.

This chain links TRBV2 with TRBJ1-2; D is perhaps TRBD1 (6 bases). The germline V and J ends were trimmed by 0 bases and 0 bases, with 14 bases remaining between them. Germline V gene lookup returns CDR1 SNHLY and CDR2 FYNNEI. This CDR3 contains 17 residues. The CDR3 spells CASSEAVYRATNYGYTF. The CDR3 DNA reads TGTGCCAGCAGTGAAGCGGTGTACAGGGCGACTAACTATGGCTACACCTTC.

The CDR3: CASKTGTDTGELFF. Written as DNA, the CDR3 is TGTGCCAGCAAGACAGGGACGGACACCGGGGAGCTGTTTTTT. This rearrangement joins TRBV2 to TRBJ2-2; 7 bases map to TRBD1. The CDR3 has 14 residues. The V segment lost 7 bases and the J segment 3 bases; nucleotides outside the gene matches: 5. In germline, CDR1 is SNHLY, CDR2 FYNNEI.

This chain links TRBV7-9 with TRBJ2-3; the D gene is possibly TRBD2 (6 bases). Trimming pared 2 bases from V and 4 bases from J, leaving 13 bases between. The germline V gene has CDR1 SEHNR and CDR2 FQNEAQ (reference sequence). The CDR3 runs 15 residues. Here the CDR3 DNA reads TGTGCCAGCAGCTTACGGGACGGGGGTCCAGATACGCAGTATTTT. Amino acids: CASSLRDGGPDTQYF.

V gene TRBV28 combines with J gene TRBJ2-3, with unresolved D. The germline CDR1 and CDR2 sequences are MDHEN and SYDVKM. The CDR3 contains 16 residues. V was cut by 4 bases and J by 2 bases, with 16 bases left in between. The CDR3 sequence: CASSSRLKPSTDTQYF. For the CDR3, the DNA is TGTGCCAGCAGTTCTAGGTTGAAGCCTTCCACAGATACGCAGTATTTT.

Details on this clone: One junction end disagrees with the germline gene, perhaps due to a read error. The chain has TRBV7-7 and TRBJ1-6, with D maybe TRBD1 (5 bases). The CDR3 sequence is 14 residues long. Germline lookup yields CDR1 SSHAT and CDR2 FNYEAQ (reference sequence). The CDR3 loop is CASSLRTSGSPLHF. The CDR3 nucleotides read TGTGCTAGCAGCTTAAGGACATCGGGTTCACCCCTCCACTTT.

The gene calls are TRBV11-2 and TRBJ2-7, with TRBD1 as a possible D gene (7 bases). CDR1 and CDR2 (germline): SGHAT, FQNNGV. V lost 6 bases and J lost 4, with 13 bases in between. The CDR3 covers 13 residues. CDR3 bases: TGTGCCAGCAGAGGGGGGACAGAATACGAGCAGTACTTC. This gives the protein CASRGGTEYEQYF.

V and J are TRBV5-1 and TRBJ2-7; unclear D gene. Germline V gene sequence: CDR1 SGHRS, CDR2 YFSETQ. V lost 4 bases and J lost 6, with 20 bases in between. The CDR3 loop spans 15 amino acids. The CDR3 nucleotides read TGCGCCAGCAGCCAATACCTGGCCACGTCGGGCGAGCAGTACTTC. Translating it yields CASSQYLATSGEQYF.

This sequence joins TRBV29-1 and TRBJ2-2; TRBD1 matches at 12 bases. The CDR3 spans 14 residues. The junction had 7 bases not matched to a gene; V was cut back by 7 bases and J by 7 bases. Germline CDR1 and CDR2: SQVTM and ANQGSEA. The CDR3 DNA reads as TGCAGCGCCCAAGGGACAGGGGGCATCGGGGAGCTGTTTTTT. It translates to CSAQGTGGIGELFF.

The chain couples TRBV28 to TRBJ2-5; TRBD2 matches at 8 bases. The CDR3 totals 16 residues. The J segment lost 4 bases and the V segment lost 5 bases, leaving 12 bases of the junction unmatched. Germline CDR1 is MDHEN and CDR2 is SYDVKM. The CDR3: CASSQIGGRYIETQYF. CDR3 DNA: TGTGCCAGCAGTCAAATAGGCGGGAGGTATATAGAGACCCAGTACTTC.

The chain combines TRBV10-3 with TRBJ1-2; 8 nucleotides agree with TRBD1. Germline CDR1 and CDR2: ENHRY and SYGVKD. The CDR3 is 13 amino acids. The V and J ends lost 5 bases and 5 bases, in that order; junction bases with no gene match: 4. This CDR3 reads CAISQGAGYGYTF. The CDR3 bases are TGTGCCATCAGTCAGGGGGCTGGGTATGGCTACACCTTC.